The present entry profiles one T cell receptor (beta chain) with its context. TCRdb's table, derived via immunoSEQ multiplex PCR, lists solely in-frame clones and lacks some. Among about 110,000 clones listed, 90% to 96% were seen once. The data were taken from a study of cytomegalovirus exposure and HLA in healthy donors. Germline assignment: CDR1 SGHRS and CDR2 YFSETQ. The CDR3 contains 17 residues. Unmatched junction bases numbered 9, after V lost 0 bases and J lost 4 bases. Sequenced: PBMCs. The rearrangement links TRBV5-1 to TRBJ2-1; 8 positions match TRBD2. This clonotype originated in a young woman in good health and CMV-seronegative. The CDR3 DNA follows: TGCGCCAGCAGCTTGGTTGCGGGGGGCGCCCAATACAATGAGCAGTTCTTC. This codes for CASSLVAGGAQYNEQFF.